One sample yielded the 8 T cell receptor beta chains listed below, sequenced in a study of beta chain features in type 1 diabetes (dated by TCRdb to the late 2010s). The library was produced with the immunoSEQ multiplex PCR assay. The High Capacity cDNA Reverse Transcription Kit was used to reverse transcribe all of the isolated RNA, meaning that expressed TCRB transcripts were what got sequenced. Sourced from immuneACCESS, this table was stored by TCRdb with only in-frame sequences that have V and J called. A share of the clones is absent; for the studies checked, an unresolved V gene accounts for under half, and the remainder has no known explanation. This sample lists approximately 280,000 clones; over 14% were detected once. Around 0.015% of the sample is held by the ten biggest clonotypes. Points the paper makes about the study in general: Type 1 diabetes patients showed a moderate but significant shortening of TCRB CDR3 length in all four CD4+ subsets.

For these receptors, no antigen is known. Material: naive CD4+ T cells from blood. The sample's cell subset or site, from its label and the paper: true naive CD4+ T cells. These receptors were obtained from a man younger than 35 with type 1 diabetes.

This clone occurred a few times. The V gene is TRBV11-2, the J gene TRBJ1-2; D is unclear. V was trimmed by 5 bases and J by 3 bases, leaving 16 bases between them. From germline, CDR1 is SGHAT and CDR2 FQNNGV. The CDR3 is 15 amino acids. CDR3 region: CASSVQAWADYGYTF. CDR3 nucleotides: TGTGCCAGCAGCGTTCAGGCCTGGGCCGACTATGGCTACACCTTC.

The rearrangement joins TRBV29-1 to TRBJ2-5; TRBD1 aligns across 7 bases. The better agreement between TRBJ2-7 and the DNA end casts doubt on the J call. The CDR3 is made up of 14 amino acids. Germline V CDR1 and CDR2: SQVTM, ANQGSEA. The CDR3 nucleotides read TGCAGCGTTGTGCGGACAGGAAGTTCCTACGAGCAGTACTTC. It is translated as CSVVRTGSSYEQYF.

The chain carries TRBV28 and TRBJ1-2, with TRBD1 matching over 10 bases. This CDR3 contains 19 residues. The J segment lost 0 bases and the V segment lost 2 bases, leaving 12 bases of the junction unmatched. Germline V lookup: CDR1 MDHEN, CDR2 SYDVKM. CDR3 bases: TGTGCCAGCAGTTTAGGGGTACCGAGGACAGGGGGTTCTAACTATGGCTACACCTTC. Protein product: CASSLGVPRTGGSNYGYTF.

This clone has just a few counts. V gene TRBV11-2 combines with J gene TRBJ2-2, with TRBD1 matching 9 bases. Per germline, CDR1 SGHAT and CDR2 FQNNGV. The CDR3 extends over 17 amino acids. V trimming: 3 bases; J trimming: 1 base; junction bases outside the gene matches: 6. CDR3 DNA sequence: TGTGCCAGCAGCTTCCGCAGGACAGGGGAGAACACCGGGGAGCTGTTTTTT. This gives the protein CASSFRRTGENTGELFF.

This clone came up a few times. V and J are TRBV2 and TRBJ2-7; D not resolved. CDR3 size: 14 residues. The germline V and J ends were trimmed by 4 bases and 6 bases, with 16 bases remaining between them. CDR1 and CDR2 (germline): SNHLY, FYNNEI. The CDR3 DNA reads TGTGCCAGCAGTGTAAGAGCTAGAGCAGTCGAGCAGTACTTC. Translated, it gives CASSVRARAVEQYF.

This clone was seen a handful of times. V and J are TRBV18 and TRBJ2-6; D gene unclear. There are 15 residues in the CDR3. Trimming removed 4 bases at V and 0 bases at J, with 7 bases between. The germline V gene encodes CDR1 KGHSH and CDR2 LQKENI. The CDR3 region is CASSQESSGANVLTF. The CDR3 nucleotides read TGTGCCAGCTCACAGGAGAGCTCTGGGGCCAACGTCCTGACTTTC.

The J gene is TRBJ2-5, the V gene TRBV21-1; the D call of TRBD2 is as the table states it, not checked on the DNA. TRBV21-1 is tagged as a pseudogene. This CDR3 contains 16 residues. CDR3 amino acids: CASSISGDITGETQYF. CDR3 DNA: TGTGCCAGCAGCATTAGCGGGGACATAACCGGGGAGACCCAGTACTTC.

The V and J genes are TRBV1 and TRBJ1-2; the D call in the table, TRBD1, was not verified against the DNA. TRBV1 is annotated as a pseudogene. CDR3 size: 15 residues. CDR3 residues: CTSSQDGTTFYGYTF. CDR3 DNA sequence: TGCACCAGCAGCCAAGATGGGACAACCTTCTATGGCTACACCTTC.